This T cell receptor (beta chain) came from a study of blood T cell repertoires in COVID-19. At the level of the study: COVID-19 samples collected from the United States, Italy and Spain covered acute and convalescent phases. The cDNA or gDNA used as material had been derived from T cells, B-cell-depleted T cells, or PBMCs.

In the study's own analysis: Amplifying reference gene primers gave estimates of nucleated cell counts. Only in-frame clones appear in the TCRdb table, and some are missing; sequencing was by immunoSEQ multiplex PCR. D and trimming were read from the DNA, whereas the V and J calls and clone size are those reported in that table. The sample includes just under 75,000 clones, approximately 80% seen only once; the top ten take approximately 2.5%. This CDR3 comprises 15 residues. CDR1 SGHTA and CDR2 FQGNSA come from the germline V gene. V lost 1 base and J lost 7, with 17 bases in between. J is TRBJ2-7 and V is TRBV7-2; perhaps TRBD2 as D (7 bases). Sequencing was done on a sample of peripheral blood. The receptor's source is a man older than 75 with active or convalescent COVID-19. In nucleotides, the CDR3 is TGTGCCAGCAGCTTAGTGGGGGGGGCCCCCCCAGAGCAGTACTTC. Translated, it gives CASSLVGGAPPEQYF.